The 27 T cell receptor beta chains listed next were all sequenced from one sample in a study of blood T cells in healthy people across ages. PCR was performed a second time for about 7 to 12 cycles using a sample-barcoded 5' primer and a J-beta primer mix. Using its own MiXCR run on the 5' RACE reads, TCRdb lists one record per CDR3 protein. The sample lists 800,000 to 950,000 distinct CDR3 sequences; 25% to 35% were seen once. This sample also belongs to another study, concerning T cells of mothers and their children.

What was sequenced was blood. The source is a woman between 40 and 50 years old in good health.

The rearrangement links TRBV21-1 to TRBJ1-1; the table's D call TRBD1 went unverified against the DNA. TRBV21-1 is a listed pseudogene. This CDR3 spans 15 amino acids. CDR3 sequence reads: CASSAYKTGNTEAFF. CDR3 bases: TGTGCCAGCAGCGCATATAAGACAGGGAACACTGAAGCTTTCTTT.

The gene calls are TRBV4-1 and TRBJ2-7; D remains unclear. Germline V lookup: CDR1 MGHRA, CDR2 YSYEKL. CDR3 size: 14 residues. V shed 1 base and J shed 5 bases, with 12 bases lying between them. CDR3 nucleotide sequence: TGCGCCAGCAGCCAAGTAGTAACAAGGAACGAGCAGTACTTC. Its protein is CASSQVVTRNEQYF.

This sequence joins TRBV7-8 and TRBJ1-1; TRBD1 agrees at 11 bases. Germline CDR1 reads SGHVS; CDR2 reads FQNEAQ. Trimming took 1 base from V and 5 from J; bases not matched to a gene: 12. The CDR3 totals 18 residues. CDR3 sequence: CASSLVLSGQGVGTEAFF. In nucleotides, the CDR3 is TGTGCCAGCAGCTTAGTTCTCTCGGGACAGGGGGTAGGGACTGAAGCTTTCTTT.

This clonotype showed up just a few times. The rearrangement uses TRBV12-3 or TRBV12-4 and TRBJ2-7, with D tentatively TRBD1 or TRBD2 (5 bases each). The germline V and J ends were trimmed by 5 bases and 3 bases, with 14 bases remaining between them. The CDR3 contains 14 residues. In DNA form, the CDR3 reads TGTGCCAGCAGTCCGGGACCGTTAAACTACGAGCAGTACTTC. This translates into CASSPGPLNYEQYF.

This clonotype was counted ten times or more. This chain uses TRBV27 with TRBJ1-1; D gene ambiguous. V lost 0 bases to trimming and J lost 5 bases, with 7 bases between them. Germline values: CDR1 MNHEY, CDR2 SMNVEV (reference sequence). This CDR3 spans 13 amino acids. The CDR3: CASSLSPDTEAFF. CDR3 coding DNA: TGTGCCAGCAGTTTATCACCCGATACTGAAGCTTTCTTT.

A few counts support this clonotype. The J gene is TRBJ1-1, the V gene TRBV20-1; 8 positions match TRBD1. The CDR3 has 14 residues. V lost 3 bases and J lost 0; bases outside the gene matches: 3. CDR1 is DFQATT and CDR2 is SNEGSKA in the germline V gene (reference sequence). CDR3 loop: CSARWTGMNTEAFF. The DNA of the CDR3 is TGCAGTGCTAGGTGGACAGGGATGAACACTGAAGCTTTCTTT.

The V and J genes are TRBV20-1 and TRBJ2-7, with D possibly being TRBD2 (5 bases). Germline assignment: CDR1 DFQATT and CDR2 SNEGSKA (reference sequence). This CDR3 has 17 residues. Trimming shortened V by 5 bases and J by 5 bases, and 28 bases separated the two germline ends. DNA of the CDR3: TGCAGTGCTTTTACCGAGGGATCTAGCAAGGGAACGGACGAGCAGTACTTC. This gives the protein CSAFTEGSSKGTDEQYF.

This clonotype was picked up a small number of times. A clone one base away is much larger, so this may be a read error. J is TRBJ1-1 and V is TRBV10-3; D unclear. Germline values: CDR1 ENHRY, CDR2 SYGVKD. This CDR3 contains 19 residues. The CDR3, as DNA: TGTGCCATCGGTGAGTCAACCAGAGCTATTGGCAACAAGAACACTGAAGCTTTCTTT. Translating it yields CAIGESTRAIGNKNTEAFF.

This clonotype was seen just once. The gene calls are TRBV29-1 and TRBJ2-1; 7 bases fit TRBD1. The J call may be in error: the DNA end matches TRBJ2-7 better. Germline V gives CDR1 SQVTM, CDR2 ANQGSEA. CDR3 length: 15 amino acids. The DNA for the CDR3 is TGCAGCGTTGAAGTATGGGACAGCCAGTACAATGAGCAGTACTTC. Its translation is CSVEVWDSQYNEQYF.

The gene calls are TRBV19 and TRBJ2-7; 11 bases are shared with TRBD1. Per the germline V gene, CDR1 is LNHDA and CDR2 is SQIVND (reference sequence). This CDR3 has 16 amino acids. The junction had 11 bases not matched to a gene; V was cut back by 5 bases and J by 5 bases. The CDR3 protein is CASSAGTGGKSNEQYF. The CDR3 DNA reads as TGTGCCAGTAGTGCCGGGACAGGGGGAAAGTCGAACGAGCAGTACTTC.

The chain links TRBV20-1 to TRBJ2-3; a possible D gene is TRBD2 (6 bases). The germline gives CDR1 DFQATT, CDR2 SNEGSKA (reference sequence). V lost 5 bases, J lost 6 bases, and 18 bases lay in between. The CDR3 covers 14 residues. In DNA form, the CDR3 reads TGCAGTGCTGTCTGGCGGGGCCCTGGGGATACGCAGTATTTT. This sequence encodes CSAVWRGPGDTQYF.

J is TRBJ1-5 and V is TRBV6-2 or TRBV6-3, with D possibly being TRBD1 (6 bases). V lost 5 bases to trimming and J lost 7 bases, with 15 bases between them. The germline CDR1 and CDR2 sequences are MNHEY and SVGEGT. The CDR3 contains 14 residues. The CDR3 spells CASSPTGRGQPQHF. CDR3 DNA: TGTGCCAGCAGTCCTACAGGGAGGGGACAGCCCCAGCATTTT.

This clonotype was seen only a few times. J is TRBJ1-2 and V is TRBV28; 11 bases are a match to TRBD1. The CDR3 extends over 15 amino acids. Germline CDR1 MDHEN, CDR2 SYDVKM. Germline trimming cut 1 base from V and 8 bases from J; bases unmatched to any gene: 6. This CDR3 is CASSLSRTGGWGYTF. CDR3 coding DNA: TGTGCCAGCAGTTTATCCCGGACAGGGGGCTGGGGCTACACCTTC.

This clonotype was counted many times. This may arise from a read error, as a much more abundant clone is one base away. The rearrangement joins TRBV10-3 to TRBJ2-5, with no clear D. Deletions cut 3 bases from V and 4 bases from J, with 3 bases between. Germline V gene lookup returns CDR1 ENHRY and CDR2 SYGVKD. The CDR3 totals 11 residues. This chain's CDR3 is CAISDRETQYF. CDR3 nucleotides: TGTGCCATCAGTGACCGAGAGACCCAGTACTTC.

This clonotype was counted between two and nine times. CDR3 nucleotide sequence: TGTGCCAGCAGCCCGGACAGAACCAATACGCAGTATTTT. Encoded protein: CASSPDRTNTQYF. The chain has TRBV10-3 and TRBJ2-3; weak D call: TRBD1 (6 bases). CDR1 is ENHRY and CDR2 is SYGVKD in the germline V gene. The CDR3 contains 13 residues. V shed 10 bases and J shed 7 bases, with 18 bases lying between them.

This clonotype occurred a few times. V gene TRBV5-6 combines with J gene TRBJ2-1; D might be TRBD1 or TRBD2, each matching 5 bases. The germline V gene encodes CDR1 SGHDT and CDR2 YYEEEE. V dropped 0 bases and J dropped 2 bases, with 15 bases sitting between them. CDR3 length: 17 amino acids. The CDR3 protein is CASSLVWQVGPYNEQFF. CDR3 sequence (DNA): TGTGCCAGCAGCTTGGTTTGGCAGGTGGGACCCTACAATGAGCAGTTCTTC.

The chain recombines TRBV29-1 with TRBJ2-1; D unresolved. Germline CDR1 and CDR2: SQVTM and ANQGSEA. Trimming stripped 1 base from V and 6 bases from J, with 10 bases between. The CDR3 runs to 13 residues. CDR3 residues: CSVEVGLGNEQFF. The CDR3 DNA sequence: TGCAGCGTTGAAGTCGGATTGGGCAATGAGCAGTTCTTC.

For the CDR3, the DNA is TGTGCCAGCAGTTACTCGGCAGTTACGAACTACGAGCAGTACTTC. Translated: CASSYSAVTNYEQYF. This chain links TRBV6-5 with TRBJ2-5; D is unclear. The better agreement between TRBJ2-7 and the DNA end casts doubt on the J call. Germline lookup yields CDR1 MNHEY and CDR2 SVGAGI. This CDR3 comprises 15 residues.

The chain combines TRBV11-2 with TRBJ2-7; 7 bases are a match to TRBD1. CDR1 and CDR2 from the germline V gene are SGHAT and FQNNGV. The CDR3 loop spans 15 amino acids. Trimming took 2 bases from V and 5 from J; bases not matched to a gene: 9. In DNA form, the CDR3 reads TGTGCCAGCAGCTTACCCGGGACAGTATGGCACGAGCAGTACTTC. This sequence encodes CASSLPGTVWHEQYF. Full variable domain (remainder filled in from reference TRBV11-2 and TRBJ2-7): EAGVAQSPRYKIIEKRQSVAFWCNPISGHATLYWYQQILGQGPKLLIQFQNNGVVDDSQLPKDRFSAERLKGVDSTLKIQPAKLEDSAVYLCASSLPGTVWHEQYFGPGTRLTVT.

This clonotype was seen ten or more times. V and J are TRBV20-1 and TRBJ2-7, with D possibly matching TRBD2 (6 bases). V lost 0 bases and J 5 bases, leaving 14 bases between the germline ends. This CDR3 spans 14 amino acids. Per the germline V gene, CDR1 is DFQATT and CDR2 is SNEGSKA (reference sequence). The CDR3 loop is CSAREGRGYDEQYF. CDR3 nucleotide sequence: TGCAGTGCTAGAGAGGGCCGGGGGTACGACGAGCAGTACTTC.

This clonotype was seen repeatedly, ten times or more. V gene TRBV5-1 combines with J gene TRBJ2-1, with TRBD1 matching 11 bases. The length of the CDR3 is 14 residues. Germline assignment: CDR1 SGHRS and CDR2 YFSETQ. J lost 7 bases, V lost 3 bases, and 3 bases had no gene match. In nucleotides, the CDR3 is TGCGCCAGCAGCTCCCGGGACAGGGGGAATGAGCAGTTCTTC. Its translation: CASSSRDRGNEQFF.

This clonotype was detected a few times. The chain employs TRBV10-3 and TRBJ1-1; a possible D gene is TRBD1 (6 bases). The V end was cut by 0 bases, the J end by 1 base, with 12 bases between. CDR1 ENHRY and CDR2 SYGVKD come from the germline V gene. This CDR3 has 16 amino acids. The CDR3 DNA reads as TGTGCCATCAGTGAGTCAAGGACAGCTTGGAACACTGAAGCTTTCTTT. Translated, it gives CAISESRTAWNTEAFF.

The CDR3: CASSSGGQYSYEQYF. The DNA for the CDR3 is TGTGCCAGCAGCTCAGGGGGTCAGTACTCCTACGAGCAGTACTTC. J is TRBJ2-7 and V is TRBV7-2, with 7 bases identical to TRBD1. Germline values: CDR1 SGHTA, CDR2 FQGNSA. The CDR3 has 15 residues. V was clipped by 4 bases and J by 0 bases; unmatched bases: 6.

This clonotype was seen a few times. This rearrangement joins TRBV21-1 to TRBJ2-7; TRBD1, the D gene given by the table, was not confirmed from the DNA. TRBV21-1 is given as a pseudogene. This CDR3 spans 14 amino acids. The CDR3 DNA follows: TGTGCCAGCAGCCCCGGGACCGACATCTACGAGCAGTACTTC. Its translation: CASSPGTDIYEQYF.

This clonotype was recorded many times. This chain uses TRBV5-1 with TRBJ2-7; 7 nucleotides line up with TRBD2. V shed 5 bases and J 3 bases; nucleotides not matched to a gene: 11. The CDR3 length is 15 residues. Germline V gene lookup returns CDR1 SGHRS and CDR2 YFSETQ. The CDR3 region is CASRPDMGGSYEQYF. Written as DNA, the CDR3 is TGCGCCAGCAGACCCGACATGGGGGGGAGCTACGAGCAGTACTTC. Complete variable domain (other parts from reference TRBV5-1 and TRBJ2-7): KAGVTQTPRYLIKTRGQQVTLSCSPISGHRSVSWYQQTPGQGLQFLFEYFSETQRNKGNFPGRFSGRQFSNSRSEMNVSTLELGDSALYLCASRPDMGGSYEQYFGPGTRLTVT.

The CDR3: CRAPRGPPEQYF. The DNA for the CDR3 is TGCAGGGCTCCCCGGGGCCCCCCTGAGCAGTACTTC. The chain couples TRBV20-1 to TRBJ2-7, with D tentatively TRBD1 or TRBD2 (5 bases each). This CDR3 region has 12 residues. Germline lookup yields CDR1 DFQATT and CDR2 SNEGSKA (reference sequence).

The chain links TRBV27 to TRBJ1-3, with D uncertain. Germline CDR1 and CDR2: MNHEY and SMNVEV (reference sequence). V was pared by 0 bases and J by 0 bases, with 9 bases between. CDR3 length: 16 residues. CDR3 protein: CASSLSTGSSGNTIYF. The CDR3 region has the DNA TGTGCCAGCAGTTTATCGACGGGCAGCTCTGGAAACACCATATATTTT.